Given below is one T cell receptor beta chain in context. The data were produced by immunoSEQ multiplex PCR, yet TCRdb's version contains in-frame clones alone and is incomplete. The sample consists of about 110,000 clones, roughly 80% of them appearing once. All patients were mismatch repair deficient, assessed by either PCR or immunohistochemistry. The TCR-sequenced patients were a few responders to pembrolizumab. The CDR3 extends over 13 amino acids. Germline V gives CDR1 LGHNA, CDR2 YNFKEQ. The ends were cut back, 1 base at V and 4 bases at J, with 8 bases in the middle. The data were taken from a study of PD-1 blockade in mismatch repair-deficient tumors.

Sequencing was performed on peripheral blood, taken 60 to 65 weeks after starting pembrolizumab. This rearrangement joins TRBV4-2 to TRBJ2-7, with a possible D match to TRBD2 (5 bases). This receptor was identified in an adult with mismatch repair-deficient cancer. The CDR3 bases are TGTGCCAGCAGCCAAGGTGGCGGGTACGAGCAGTACTTC. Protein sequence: CASSQGGGYEQYF.